This T cell receptor beta chain was identified during a study of read filtering for tumor transcriptome and immune sequencing. Study background: Per sample, TCR-region reads ranged about 4 to 11 million by IR-seq, roughly 75 to 1273 by RNA-seq. Study-level points and caveats: Sorted CD138-negative bone marrow cells were not purified T cells.

The V end was cut by 3 bases, the J end by 8 bases, with 13 bases between. This CDR3 spans 13 amino acids. The germline gives CDR1 KGHSH, CDR2 LQKENI. This library used roughly 370 ng RNA and molecular barcoded adaptors spanning alpha/delta and beta/gamma chains. TCRdb itself ran the reads through MiXCR, one entry per CDR3 protein. The sample yields 120,000 or so distinct CDR3 sequences, over 10% seen once. This clonotype has only one observation. Its antigen is unknown. Given a much more abundant clone one base away, this may be a read error. Here the CDR3 omits its conserved ending phenylalanine or tryptophan, so a read error is the likely source.

This rearrangement joins TRBV18 to TRBJ1-2, with D maybe TRBD1 (6 bases). The specimen was a population of CD138-negative cells sorted from bone marrow. This clonotype originated in a donor at least 40 years old with multiple myeloma. The CDR3, as DNA: TGTGCCAGCTCACCCCCCCGGGGGCAAGGCTACACCCTC. This encodes CASSPPRGQGYTL.